This T cell receptor beta chain was recorded in a study of T cell responses to AZD1222 COVID-19 vaccine. Whole-study results and caveats: The donors showed a predominance of white British ancestry and of females, with possible underestimation of clonal diversity. There were vaccine-associated CD4 TCRs across spike, dominant at 160-218 and 743-854. Nearly half of the spike-specific TCRs reportedly recognize variant regions that carry no mutations.

The V gene end was trimmed by 4 bases and the J gene end by 8 bases; junction bases not matched to a gene: 15. The germline V gene has CDR1 LGHNA and CDR2 YNFKEQ. The CDR3 contains 16 residues. As concerns this clone: Antigen unknown.

Generated by immunoSEQ multiplex PCR, the TCRdb table keeps only in-frame clones and is missing some. The table lists some 180,000 clones, around 88% of them singletons. The rearrangement joins TRBV4-2 to TRBJ2-5, with 8 nucleotides matching TRBD2. Sequenced material: peripheral blood, taken on day 0 of AZD1222 vaccination. The source of this sequence is an adult in good health. CDR3 sequence: CASSRDPGLEPETQYF. The CDR3 coding sequence is TGTGCCAGCAGCCGGGACCCGGGACTAGAGCCCGAAACCCAGTACTTC.